This passage covers 12 T cell receptor beta chains from one sample sequenced in a study of T cell responses to AZD1222 COVID-19 vaccine. Clones were sequenced by immunoSEQ multiplex PCR, and TCRdb holds only the in-frame ones, with some missing. Among under 150,000 clones listed, roughly 90% were seen once. The source material was peripheral blood, sampled on day 0 of AZD1222 vaccination. The receptors come from an adult in good health.

The chain joins TRBV5-4 to TRBJ1-6; TRBD1 is a possible D gene (5 bases). Germline-derived CDR1 and CDR2 are SGHNT and YYREEE (reference sequence). CDR3 length equals 17 residues. The V and J ends lost 0 bases and 4 bases respectively, with 14 bases between them. CDR3 bases: TGTGCCAGCAGCTTGGCCGGCCGGGGACTTTATAATTCACCCCTCCACTTT. Its translation: CASSLAGRGLYNSPLHF.

This rearrangement joins TRBV29-1 to TRBJ1-2, with D unresolved. The CDR3 totals 12 residues. Per germline, CDR1 SQVTM and CDR2 ANQGSEA. The V gene lost 3 bases and the J gene lost 4 bases, with 9 bases spanning the gap. The CDR3 DNA sequence: TGCAGCGTTGATGGCGTTGGCTATGGCTACACCTTC. It specifies CSVDGVGYGYTF.

This sequence joins TRBV10-1 and TRBJ2-1; 7 bases match TRBD1. CDR3 length equals 14 residues. V lost 4 bases, J lost 7 bases, and 7 bases stayed unmatched. The germline V gene encodes CDR1 WNHNN and CDR2 SYGVQD (reference sequence). The CDR3 is CASSVDRVRNEQFF. DNA of the CDR3: TGCGCCAGCAGTGTAGACAGGGTTAGGAATGAGCAGTTCTTC.

This chain joins TRBV27 and TRBJ1-2; no firm D call. The CDR3 is 13 residues long. The V gene lost 3 bases and the J gene lost 7 bases, with 12 bases spanning the gap. CDR1 and CDR2 from the germline V gene are MNHEY and SMNVEV (reference sequence). CDR3 in amino acids: CASSFDGVGGYTF. The CDR3 DNA reads as TGTGCCAGCAGTTTCGACGGTGTGGGTGGCTACACCTTC.

The V and J genes are TRBV5-6 and TRBJ2-7, with D possibly called TRBD1 or TRBD2 (5 bases each). Trimming removed 1 base from V and 3 bases from J, with 14 bases in between. Looked up from germline, CDR1 is SGHDT and CDR2 is YYEEEE. This CDR3 is 15 amino acids long. DNA of the CDR3: TGTGCCAGCAGCTTGTCCCCGGGGCCCAGCTACGAGCAGTACTTC. Its translation: CASSLSPGPSYEQYF. The complete variable domain, with remaining parts taken from reference TRBV5-6 and TRBJ2-7, reads DAGVTQSPTHLIKTRGQQVTLRCSPKSGHDTVSWYQQALGQGPQFIFQYYEEEERQRGNFPDRFSGHQFPNYSSELNVNALLLGDSALYLCASSLSPGPSYEQYFGPGTRLTVT.

As for this clone: This same CDR3 is encoded by further DNA sequences in the sample. The chain is built from TRBV27 and TRBJ2-5; D ambiguous. The CDR3 extends over 13 amino acids. Germline CDR1 reads MNHEY; CDR2 reads SMNVEV (reference sequence). V was cut by 1 base and J by 5 bases, with 8 bases left in between. This chain's CDR3 is CASSLWVGETQYF. In DNA form, the CDR3 reads TGTGCCAGCAGTTTATGGGTTGGGGAGACCCAGTACTTC.

V and J are TRBV6-2 or TRBV6-3 and TRBJ2-3; D uncertain. Germline V gives CDR1 MNHEY, CDR2 SVGEGT. The CDR3 spans 15 residues. Trimming removed 0 bases from V and 1 base from J, with 8 bases in between. The CDR3 DNA is TGTGCCAGCAGTTACTCGGGCCTCGGCACAGATACGCAGTATTTT. This translates into CASSYSGLGTDTQYF.

The chain uses TRBV21-1 and TRBJ1-1; the table's D call TRBD1 went unverified against the DNA. TRBV21-1 is a known pseudogene. The CDR3 loop spans 15 amino acids. Here the CDR3 reads CASSKWRRGWVEAFF. The CDR3 DNA follows: TGTGCCAGCAGCAAATGGCGCAGGGGCTGGGTTGAAGCTTTCTTT.

The chain links TRBV19 to TRBJ1-6; weak D call: TRBD1 (5 bases). The CDR3 covers 17 residues. From germline, CDR1 is LNHDA and CDR2 SQIVND (reference sequence). The V and J ends lost 5 bases and 4 bases respectively, with 18 bases between them. This CDR3 reads CASSPFPDIVYNSPLHF. As DNA, the CDR3 is TGTGCCAGTAGTCCCTTCCCGGACATCGTTTATAATTCACCCCTCCACTTT.

CDR3 nucleotides: TGTGCCAGCAGCCAATCAGGGGCTGAAGCTTTCTTT. Protein: CASSQSGAEAFF. The rearrangement joins TRBV16 to TRBJ1-1, with D perhaps matching TRBD1 (5 bases). Trimming left V 0 bases short and J 6 bases short, with 5 bases between. The CDR3 covers 12 residues. Germline V CDR1 and CDR2: KGHSY, FQNENV.

This chain links TRBV12-5 with TRBJ1-1; 9 bases are shared with TRBD1. The CDR3 is 16 residues long. From germline, CDR1 is LGHNT and CDR2 FRNRAP. Trimming took 4 bases from V and 5 from J; bases not matched to a gene: 11. In DNA form, the CDR3 reads TGTGCTAGTGGTTCCTCAACAGGGGGCTGGAGGACTGAAGCTTTCTTT. The encoded protein is CASGSSTGGWRTEAFF.

To note about this clone: Other nucleotide sequences in the sample specify the same CDR3. The rearrangement links TRBV18 to TRBJ1-1, with a weak D call TRBD1 (5 bases). V gave up 3 bases and J gave up 3 bases, with 8 bases separating them. CDR1 and CDR2 from the germline V gene are KGHSH and LQKENI. This CDR3 spans 13 amino acids. The CDR3 is CASSPRGDTEAFF. The DNA of the CDR3 is TGTGCCAGCTCACCTAGAGGGGACACTGAAGCTTTCTTT. The complete variable domain, with remaining parts taken from reference TRBV18 and TRBJ1-1, reads NAGVMQNPRHLVRRRGQEARLRCSPMKGHSHVYWYRQLPEEGLKFMVYLQKENIIDESGMPKERFSAEFPKEGPSILRIQQVVRGDSAAYFCASSPRGDTEAFFGQGTRLTVV.